This TCR beta chain was profiled in a study of blood T cell repertoires in COVID-19. Produced via immunoSEQ multiplex PCR; TCRdb's table is partial and in-frame only. The sample consists of some 180,000 clones, about 79% of them appearing once. Losses at the gene ends were 3 bases for V and 4 bases for J; bases not matched to a gene: 4. Germline V gene data show CDR1 as MDHEN and CDR2 as SYDVKM. The CDR3 has 15 amino acids. This chain joins TRBV28 and TRBJ2-2, with 8 bases matching TRBD1. Material: peripheral blood. This clonotype was obtained from a human donor in a cohort sampled during active COVID-19. The CDR3 loop reads CASSFGGTGTGELFF. CDR3 sequence (DNA): TGTGCCAGCAGTTTCGGCGGGACAGGCACCGGGGAGCTGTTTTTT.